Listed here are 16 T cell receptor beta chains from one sample, sequenced in a study of blood T cell repertoires in COVID-19. Using immunoSEQ multiplex PCR, the repertoire was profiled, and TCRdb retains in-frame clones only, with some absent. There are fewer than 200,000 clones in the sample; around 88% occur only once, and 3.6% lies in the top ten. The sequencing sample was made of PBMCs or T cells enriched from blood (not recorded which). These receptor sequences come from a woman aged 50 to 65 in a cohort exposed to, infected with or recovered from COVID-19 (not recorded which).

This chain uses TRBV6-5 with TRBJ1-2; D ambiguous. The CDR3 consists of 13 residues. Per germline, CDR1 MNHEY and CDR2 SVGAGI. V dropped 6 bases and J dropped 7 bases, with 15 bases sitting between them. CDR3 nucleotide sequence: TGTGCCAGCAGCCAACTCGCGGGCTCTGGCTACACCTTC. It yields the protein CASSQLAGSGYTF.

The chain has TRBV19 and TRBJ1-2, with TRBD1 matching over 8 bases. CDR3 length equals 15 residues. The germline CDR1 and CDR2 sequences are LNHDA and SQIVND (reference sequence). Trimming took 7 bases from V and 3 from J; bases not matched to a gene: 10. DNA for the CDR3: TGTGCCAGTACCACACCCGGACAGGGCCACTATGGCTACACCTTC. This sequence encodes CASTTPGQGHYGYTF.

The chain carries TRBV28 and TRBJ1-5; 9 bases are a match to TRBD1. J gave up 6 bases and V 6 bases, and 9 bases lay outside the gene matches. Germline V gene data show CDR1 as MDHEN and CDR2 as SYDVKM. The CDR3 runs 15 residues. The CDR3 reads CASSEPGQGSQPQHF. For the CDR3, the DNA is TGTGCCAGCAGCGAACCGGGACAGGGTAGTCAGCCCCAGCATTTT.

The V and J genes are TRBV10-3 and TRBJ1-1, with D hard to call. Trimming stripped 3 bases from V and 10 bases from J, with 21 bases between. This CDR3 is 15 amino acids long. From germline, CDR1 is ENHRY and CDR2 SYGVKD. This CDR3 is CAISERNGFGSPAFF. CDR3 in DNA: TGTGCCATCAGTGAACGGAATGGCTTCGGGTCGCCAGCTTTCTTT.

The genes are TRBV30 and TRBJ2-3; 9 bases agree with TRBD1. Germline CDR1 and CDR2: GTSNPN and SVGIG (reference sequence). CDR3 length: 14 residues. V gave up 0 bases and J gave up 8 bases; unmatched junction bases: 6. CDR3 loop: CAWSVTQGASTQYF. CDR3 in DNA: TGTGCCTGGAGTGTAACACAGGGGGCAAGTACGCAGTATTTT.

V and J are TRBV6-2 or TRBV6-3 and TRBJ1-5; 7 nucleotides align to TRBD1. The V gene end was trimmed by 6 bases and the J gene end by 3 bases; junction bases not matched to a gene: 8. The CDR3 spans 15 residues. Germline assignment: CDR1 MNHEY and CDR2 SVGEGT. CDR3: CASSRRDSYNQPQHF. The CDR3 DNA reads as TGTGCCAGCAGCCGCCGGGACAGTTACAATCAGCCCCAGCATTTT.

The chain links TRBV7-3 to TRBJ1-2; D is undetermined. Trimming stripped 5 bases from V and 2 bases from J, with 18 bases between. CDR3 length: 16 amino acids. Germline assignment: CDR1 SGHTA and CDR2 FQGTGA. CDR3 nucleotide sequence: TGTGCCAGCAGCGTTGGGCCTCCGGGAGACAACTATGGCTACACCTTC. Translated, it gives CASSVGPPGDNYGYTF.

This sequence joins TRBV10-2 and TRBJ2-3; 11 nucleotides line up with TRBD2. The junction had 5 bases not matched to a gene; V was cut back by 2 bases and J by 4 bases. Germline loops: CDR1 WSHSY, CDR2 SAAADI. The CDR3 extends over 16 amino acids. In DNA, the CDR3 is TGCGCCAGCAGTGAGGGGTATAGCGGGAGGGCAGATACGCAGTATTTT. As protein: CASSEGYSGRADTQYF.

Of note for this clone: Other DNA sequences within the sample encode an identical CDR3. The chain combines TRBV11-3 with TRBJ2-3; TRBD2 aligns across 10 bases. The CDR3 spans 16 residues. CDR1 SGHNT and CDR2 YENEEA come from the germline V gene. V shed 1 base and J 1 base; nucleotides not matched to a gene: 2. CDR3 amino acids: CASSLGTSGGTDTQYF. The CDR3 DNA follows: TGTGCCAGCAGCTTAGGGACTAGCGGCGGCACAGATACGCAGTATTTT.

DNA for the CDR3: TGTGCCAGCAGTTTAGGCGATGCACCCCAGCATTTT. Residues: CASSLGDAPQHF. This chain uses TRBV12-3 or TRBV12-4 with TRBJ1-5, with D unclear. V dropped 1 base and J dropped 10 bases, with 8 bases sitting between them. The CDR3 sequence is 12 residues long.

The CDR3 protein is CASSSDPRRGPNYGYTF. In DNA, the CDR3 is TGTGCCAGCAGCTCCGACCCCCGCAGGGGGCCTAACTATGGCTACACCTTC. The gene calls are TRBV11-2 and TRBJ1-2; TRBD1 matches at 8 bases. V lost 4 bases, J lost 0 bases, and 10 bases stayed unmatched. Per germline, CDR1 SGHAT and CDR2 FQNNGV. This CDR3 is built from 17 residues.

The chain combines TRBV6-5 with TRBJ2-7; 10 bases are shared with TRBD1. The J segment lost 5 bases and the V segment lost 5 bases, leaving 9 bases of the junction unmatched. The CDR3 spans 15 residues. Germline-derived CDR1 and CDR2 are MNHEY and SVGAGI. The DNA for the CDR3 is TGTGCCAGCAGTCGGACGGACAGGGGGACCGACGAGCAGTACTTC. This encodes CASSRTDRGTDEQYF.

This clone was recorded many times. This chain joins TRBV10-3 and TRBJ2-2; tentatively, D is TRBD1 (5 bases). The CDR3 contains 15 residues. Germline CDR1 reads ENHRY; CDR2 reads SYGVKD. V lost 3 bases and J lost 2, with 10 bases in between. CDR3 bases: TGTGCCATCAGTGACCCAGGGTCTAACACCGGGGAGCTGTTTTTT. Protein sequence: CAISDPGSNTGELFF.

This chain joins TRBV3-1 (or the pseudogene TRBV3-2) and TRBJ1-1, with a possible D match to TRBD1 (6 bases). From germline, CDR1 is LGHDT and CDR2 YNNKEL (reference sequence). Trimming took 5 bases from V and 1 from J, leaving 11 bases between them. The CDR3 runs 14 residues. CDR3 amino acids: CASSTPTGNTEAFF. As DNA, the CDR3 is TGTGCCAGCAGCACCCCGACAGGGAACACTGAAGCTTTCTTT.

This clone was counted a single time. The rearrangement joins TRBV7-2 to TRBJ1-1; TRBD1 matches 8 bases. Germline V gene data show CDR1 as SGHTA and CDR2 as FQGNSA. The CDR3 has 14 residues. V lost 5 bases and J lost 4; bases outside the gene matches: 6. The DNA of the CDR3 is TGTGCCAGCAGCCAAGGACAGGGCGTCACTGAAGCTTTCTTT. Translating it yields CASSQGQGVTEAFF.

This clone appeared once. The chain links TRBV27 to TRBJ2-7; 9 bases are a match to TRBD1. V trimming: 8 bases; J trimming: 0 bases; junction bases outside the gene matches: 8. Germline CDR1 MNHEY, CDR2 SMNVEV (reference sequence). There are 15 residues in the CDR3. The CDR3 coding sequence is TGTGCCAGCCGTAAAACAGGGGGCTACTCCTACGAGCAGTACTTC. Translation: CASRKTGGYSYEQYF.